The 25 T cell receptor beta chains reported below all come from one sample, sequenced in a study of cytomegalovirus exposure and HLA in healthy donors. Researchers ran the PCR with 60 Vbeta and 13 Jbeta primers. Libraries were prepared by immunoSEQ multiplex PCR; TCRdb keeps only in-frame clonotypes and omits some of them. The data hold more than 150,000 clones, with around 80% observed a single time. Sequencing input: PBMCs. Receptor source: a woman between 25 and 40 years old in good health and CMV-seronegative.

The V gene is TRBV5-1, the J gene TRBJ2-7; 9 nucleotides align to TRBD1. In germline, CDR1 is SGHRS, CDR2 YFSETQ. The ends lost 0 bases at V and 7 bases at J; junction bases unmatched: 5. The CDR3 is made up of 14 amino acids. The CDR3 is CASSLGDRDREQYF. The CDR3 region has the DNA TGCGCCAGCAGCTTGGGGGACAGGGATAGGGAGCAGTACTTC.

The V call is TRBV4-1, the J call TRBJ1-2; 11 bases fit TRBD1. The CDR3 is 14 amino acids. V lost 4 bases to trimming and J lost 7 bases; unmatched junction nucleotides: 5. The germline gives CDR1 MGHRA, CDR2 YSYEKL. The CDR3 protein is CASSLGQGAPGYTF. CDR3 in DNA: TGCGCCAGCAGCCTAGGACAGGGGGCTCCTGGCTACACCTTC.

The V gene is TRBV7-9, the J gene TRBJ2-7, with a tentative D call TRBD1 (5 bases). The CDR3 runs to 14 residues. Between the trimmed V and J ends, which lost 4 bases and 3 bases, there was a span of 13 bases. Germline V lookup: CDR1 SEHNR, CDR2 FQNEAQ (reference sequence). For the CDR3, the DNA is TGTGCCAGCAGCTCTCAATCTGACAGCTACGAGCAGTACTTC. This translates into CASSSQSDSYEQYF.

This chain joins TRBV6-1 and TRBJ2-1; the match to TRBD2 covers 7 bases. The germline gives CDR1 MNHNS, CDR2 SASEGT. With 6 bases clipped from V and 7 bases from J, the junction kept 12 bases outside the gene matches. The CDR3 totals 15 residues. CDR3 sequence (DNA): TGTGCCAGCAGCCCTTGGACTAGTTCGGGGAATGAGCAGTTCTTC. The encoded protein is CASSPWTSSGNEQFF.

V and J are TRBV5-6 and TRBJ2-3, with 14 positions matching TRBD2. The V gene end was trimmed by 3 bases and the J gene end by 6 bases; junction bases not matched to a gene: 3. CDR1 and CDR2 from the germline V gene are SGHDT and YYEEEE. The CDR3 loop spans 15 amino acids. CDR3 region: CASSWGLAGADTQYF. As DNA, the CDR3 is TGTGCCAGCAGCTGGGGACTAGCGGGGGCTGATACGCAGTATTTT.

DNA of the CDR3: TGTGCCAGCAGCCCGTCGGACAGGGTTGAAAAACTGTTTTTT. Translated, it gives CASSPSDRVEKLFF. This chain uses TRBV7-2 with TRBJ1-4; TRBD1 matches 8 bases. The junction had 6 bases not matched to a gene; V was cut back by 5 bases and J by 7 bases. From germline, CDR1 is SGHTA and CDR2 FQGNSA. This CDR3 is built from 14 residues.

The CDR3 spells CATSRDPRQETQYF. CDR3 bases: TGTGCCACCAGCAGAGATCCCAGGCAGGAGACCCAGTACTTC. The chain carries TRBV15 and TRBJ2-5; D gene unclear. This CDR3 spans 14 amino acids. Germline CDR1 and CDR2: LNHNV and YYDKDF (reference sequence). Trimming took 0 bases from V and 5 from J, leaving 10 bases between them.

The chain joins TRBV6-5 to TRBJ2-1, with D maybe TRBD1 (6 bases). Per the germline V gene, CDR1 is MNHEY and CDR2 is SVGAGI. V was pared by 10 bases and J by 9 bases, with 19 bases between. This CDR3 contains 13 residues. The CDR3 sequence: CATRTPDSPEQFF. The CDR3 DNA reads TGTGCCACCCGAACTCCGGACAGCCCTGAGCAGTTCTTC.

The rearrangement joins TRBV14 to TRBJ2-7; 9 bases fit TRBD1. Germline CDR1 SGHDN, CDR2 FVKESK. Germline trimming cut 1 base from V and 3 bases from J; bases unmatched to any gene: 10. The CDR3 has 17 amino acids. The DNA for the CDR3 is TGTGCCAGCAGCCAAGGATTGCCGGGACAGGGACACTACGAGCAGTACTTC. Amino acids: CASSQGLPGQGHYEQYF.

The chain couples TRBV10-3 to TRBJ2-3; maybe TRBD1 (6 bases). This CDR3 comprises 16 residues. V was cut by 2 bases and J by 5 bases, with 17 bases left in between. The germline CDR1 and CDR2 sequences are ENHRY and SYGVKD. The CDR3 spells CAISEKRDTGLDTQYF. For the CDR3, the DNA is TGTGCCATCAGTGAGAAGAGGGACACAGGCTTAGATACGCAGTATTTT.

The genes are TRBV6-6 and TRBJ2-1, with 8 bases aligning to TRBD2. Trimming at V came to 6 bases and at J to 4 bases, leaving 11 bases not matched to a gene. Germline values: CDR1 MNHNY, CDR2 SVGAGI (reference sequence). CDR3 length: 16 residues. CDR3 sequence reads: CASREYRGGGYNEQFF. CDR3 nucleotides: TGTGCCAGCAGAGAATACCGGGGGGGCGGGTACAATGAGCAGTTCTTC.

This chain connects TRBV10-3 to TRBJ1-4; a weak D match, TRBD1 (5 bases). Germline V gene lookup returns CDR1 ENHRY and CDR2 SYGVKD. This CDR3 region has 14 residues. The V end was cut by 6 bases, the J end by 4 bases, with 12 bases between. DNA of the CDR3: TGTGCCATCAGCCGACAGACTTTTAATGAAAAACTGTTTTTT. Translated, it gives CAISRQTFNEKLFF.

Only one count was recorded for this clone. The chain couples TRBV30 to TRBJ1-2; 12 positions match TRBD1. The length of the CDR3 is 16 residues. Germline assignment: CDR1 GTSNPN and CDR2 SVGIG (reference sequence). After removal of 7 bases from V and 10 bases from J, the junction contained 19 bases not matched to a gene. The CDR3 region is CALQTGTGGRREFYTF. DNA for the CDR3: TGTGCCTTACAAACCGGGACAGGGGGCCGCCGGGAATTCTACACCTTC.

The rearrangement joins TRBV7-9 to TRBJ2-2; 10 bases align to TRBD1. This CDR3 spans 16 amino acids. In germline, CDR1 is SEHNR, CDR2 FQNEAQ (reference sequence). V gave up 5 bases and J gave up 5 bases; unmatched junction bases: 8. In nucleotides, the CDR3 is TGTGCCAGCAGCGGACGCCGGGACAGGGGAACCGGGGAGCTGTTTTTT. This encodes CASSGRRDRGTGELFF.

CDR3 in DNA: TGCGCCAGCAGTCCGGGACAGTATGGCTACACCTTC. As protein: CASSPGQYGYTF. The chain recombines TRBV10-1 with TRBJ1-2; 7 positions match TRBD1. This CDR3 region has 12 residues. Germline CDR1 WNHNN, CDR2 SYGVQD (reference sequence). Losses at the gene ends were 5 bases for V and 5 bases for J; bases not matched to a gene: 2.

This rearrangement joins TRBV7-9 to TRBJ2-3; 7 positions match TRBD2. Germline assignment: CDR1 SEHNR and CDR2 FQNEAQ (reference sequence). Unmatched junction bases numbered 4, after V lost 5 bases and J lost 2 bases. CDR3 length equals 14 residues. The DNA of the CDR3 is TGTGCCAGCAGCCCCGCGGGGGACACAGATACGCAGTATTTT. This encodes CASSPAGDTDTQYF.

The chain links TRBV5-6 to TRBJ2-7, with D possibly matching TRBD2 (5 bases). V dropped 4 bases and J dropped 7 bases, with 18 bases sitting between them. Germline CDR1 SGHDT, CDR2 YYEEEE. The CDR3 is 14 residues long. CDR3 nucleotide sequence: TGTGCCAGCAGCGCGCCGGGAAATCTGGGGGAGCAGTACTTC. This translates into CASSAPGNLGEQYF.

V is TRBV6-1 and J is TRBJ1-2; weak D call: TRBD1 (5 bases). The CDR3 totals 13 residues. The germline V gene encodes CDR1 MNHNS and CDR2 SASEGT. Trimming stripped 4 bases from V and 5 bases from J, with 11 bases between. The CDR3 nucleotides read TGTGCCAGCAGTGCGAGAGGACATTATGGCTACACCTTC. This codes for CASSARGHYGYTF.

DNA of the CDR3: TGTGCCTGGATAACGGGGGCTGAAGCTTTCTTT. The encoded protein is CAWITGAEAFF. This chain links TRBV30 with TRBJ1-1; possibly TRBD1 for D (5 bases). The CDR3 runs to 11 residues. The germline V gene encodes CDR1 GTSNPN and CDR2 SVGIG (reference sequence). The V and J ends lost 4 bases and 6 bases respectively, with 9 bases between them.

The CDR3 protein is CASSQSAGQVYEQYF. CDR3 DNA: TGCGCCAGCAGTCAATCGGCGGGACAGGTCTACGAGCAGTACTTC. The J gene is TRBJ2-7, the V gene TRBV23-1; 8 bases fit TRBD1. TRBV23-1 is known as an ORF, though its function is uncertain. This CDR3 spans 15 amino acids. The ends lost 0 bases at V and 3 bases at J; junction bases unmatched: 4.

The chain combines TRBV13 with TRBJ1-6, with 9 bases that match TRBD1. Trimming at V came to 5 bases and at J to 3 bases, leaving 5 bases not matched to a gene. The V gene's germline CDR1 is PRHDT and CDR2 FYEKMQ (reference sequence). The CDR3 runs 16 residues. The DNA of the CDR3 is TGTGCCAGCAGCCCCTCGACAGGGGGCTATAATTCACCCCTCCACTTT. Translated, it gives CASSPSTGGYNSPLHF.

Written as DNA, the CDR3 is TGTGCCAGCACCCGTGACATGGGGCTATATGGCTACACCTTC. Amino acid sequence: CASTRDMGLYGYTF. J is TRBJ1-2 and V is TRBV6-5, with D possibly matching TRBD1 (5 bases). This CDR3 spans 14 amino acids. V lost 7 bases and J 5 bases, leaving 17 bases between the germline ends. Germline loops: CDR1 MNHEY, CDR2 SVGAGI.

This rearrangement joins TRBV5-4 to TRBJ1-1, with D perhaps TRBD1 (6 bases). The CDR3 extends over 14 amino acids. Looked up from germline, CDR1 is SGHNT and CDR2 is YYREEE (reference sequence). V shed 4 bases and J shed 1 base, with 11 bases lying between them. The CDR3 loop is CASSPGHSNTEAFF. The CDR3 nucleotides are TGTGCCAGCAGCCCGGGACACTCGAACACTGAAGCTTTCTTT.

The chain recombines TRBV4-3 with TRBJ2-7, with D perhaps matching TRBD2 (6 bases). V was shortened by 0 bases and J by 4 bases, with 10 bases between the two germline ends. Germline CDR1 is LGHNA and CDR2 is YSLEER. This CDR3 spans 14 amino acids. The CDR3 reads CASSQDPRGYEQYF. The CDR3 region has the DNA TGCGCCAGCAGCCAAGATCCCCGGGGGTACGAGCAGTACTTC.

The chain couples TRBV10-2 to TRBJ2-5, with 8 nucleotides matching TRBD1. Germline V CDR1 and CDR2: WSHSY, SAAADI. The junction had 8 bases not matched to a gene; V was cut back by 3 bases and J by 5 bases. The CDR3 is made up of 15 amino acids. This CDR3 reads CASSDGTGVRETQYF. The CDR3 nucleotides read TGCGCCAGCAGTGACGGGACAGGAGTACGGGAGACCCAGTACTTC.